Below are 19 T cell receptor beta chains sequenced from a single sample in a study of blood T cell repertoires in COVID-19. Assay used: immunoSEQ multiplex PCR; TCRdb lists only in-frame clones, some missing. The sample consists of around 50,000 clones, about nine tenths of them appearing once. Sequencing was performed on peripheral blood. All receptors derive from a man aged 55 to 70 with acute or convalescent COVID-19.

This CDR3 is CASSVDGLGMNTEAFF. The CDR3, as DNA: TGTGCCAGCAGCGTAGACGGCCTCGGGATGAACACTGAAGCTTTCTTT. The chain employs TRBV9 and TRBJ1-1; the D is unclear. The germline V gene encodes CDR1 SGDLS and CDR2 YYNGEE. V lost 0 bases to trimming and J lost 0 bases, with 12 bases between them. This CDR3 is built from 16 residues.

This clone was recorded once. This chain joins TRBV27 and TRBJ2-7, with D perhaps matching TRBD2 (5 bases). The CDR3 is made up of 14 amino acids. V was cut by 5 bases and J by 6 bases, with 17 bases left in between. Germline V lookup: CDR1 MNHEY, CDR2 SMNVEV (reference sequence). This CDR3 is CASSPRMGEFEQYF. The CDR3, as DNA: TGTGCCAGCAGTCCTAGGATGGGAGAGTTCGAGCAGTACTTC.

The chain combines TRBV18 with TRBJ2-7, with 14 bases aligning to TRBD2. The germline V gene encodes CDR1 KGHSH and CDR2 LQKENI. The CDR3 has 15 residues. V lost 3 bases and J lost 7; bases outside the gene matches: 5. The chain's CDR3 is CASSPGLAGVREQYF. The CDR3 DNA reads TGTGCCAGCTCACCGGGACTAGCGGGAGTTCGAGAGCAGTACTTC. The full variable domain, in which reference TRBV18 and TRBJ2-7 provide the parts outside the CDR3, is NAGVMQNPRHLVRRRGQEARLRCSPMKGHSHVYWYRQLPEEGLKFMVYLQKENIIDESGMPKERFSAEFPKEGPSILRIQQVVRGDSAAYFCASSPGLAGVREQYFGPGTRLTVT.

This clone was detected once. The CDR3 loop is CASSFVNTGELFF. CDR3 sequence (DNA): TGTGCCAGCAGCTTCGTTAACACCGGGGAGCTGTTTTTT. The chain links TRBV7-2 to TRBJ2-2; D is undetermined. The CDR3 sequence is 13 residues long. CDR1 SGHTA and CDR2 FQGNSA come from the germline V gene. Trimming took 3 bases from V and 2 from J, leaving 4 bases between them.

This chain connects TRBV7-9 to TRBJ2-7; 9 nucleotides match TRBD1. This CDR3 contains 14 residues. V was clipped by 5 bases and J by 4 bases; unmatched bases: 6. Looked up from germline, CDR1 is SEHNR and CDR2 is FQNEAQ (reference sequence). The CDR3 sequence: CASSGGTGLYEQYF. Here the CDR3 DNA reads TGTGCCAGCAGCGGGGGGACAGGGTTATACGAGCAGTACTTC.

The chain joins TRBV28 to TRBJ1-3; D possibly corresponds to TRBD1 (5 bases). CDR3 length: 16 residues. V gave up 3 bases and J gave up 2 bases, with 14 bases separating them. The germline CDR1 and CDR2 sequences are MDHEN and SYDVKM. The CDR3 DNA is TGTGCCAGCAGTTTGGCCGGGACTCTCGCTGGAAACACCATATATTTT. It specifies CASSLAGTLAGNTIYF.

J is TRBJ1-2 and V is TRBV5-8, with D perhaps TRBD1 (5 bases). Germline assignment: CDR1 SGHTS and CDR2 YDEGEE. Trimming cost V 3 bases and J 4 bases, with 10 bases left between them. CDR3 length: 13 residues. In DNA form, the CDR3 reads TGTGCCAGCAGCTACAGGCCCCCCTATGGCTACACCTTC. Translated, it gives CASSYRPPYGYTF. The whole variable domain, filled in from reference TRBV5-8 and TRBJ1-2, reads EAGVTQSPTHLIKTRGQQATLRCSPISGHTSVYWYQQALGLGLQFLLWYDEGEERNRGNFPPRFSGRQFPNYSSELNVNALELEDSALYLCASSYRPPYGYTFGSGTRLTVV.

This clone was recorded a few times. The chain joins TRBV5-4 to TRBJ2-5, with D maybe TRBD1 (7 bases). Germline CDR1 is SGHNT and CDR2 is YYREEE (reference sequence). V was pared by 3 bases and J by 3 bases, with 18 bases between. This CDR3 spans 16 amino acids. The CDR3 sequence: CASSSWDSGGEETQYF. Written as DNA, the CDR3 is TGTGCCAGCAGCTCATGGGACAGCGGCGGGGAAGAGACCCAGTACTTC.

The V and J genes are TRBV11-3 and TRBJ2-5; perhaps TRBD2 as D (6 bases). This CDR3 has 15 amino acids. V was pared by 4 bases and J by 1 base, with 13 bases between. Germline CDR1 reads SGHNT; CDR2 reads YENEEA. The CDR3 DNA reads TGTGCCAGCAGCTCACCGGGACTCGTCCAAGAGACCCAGTACTTC. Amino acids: CASSSPGLVQETQYF.

The CDR3 DNA reads as TGTGCCAGCGGAAGAGGACAGGGGGCTTTCGAGCAGTTCTTC. Amino acids: CASGRGQGAFEQFF. This chain connects TRBV9 to TRBJ2-1, with 11 bases lining up with TRBD1. In germline, CDR1 is SGDLS, CDR2 YYNGEE. CDR3 size: 14 residues. V dropped 7 bases and J dropped 10; count of bases not matched to a gene: 10.

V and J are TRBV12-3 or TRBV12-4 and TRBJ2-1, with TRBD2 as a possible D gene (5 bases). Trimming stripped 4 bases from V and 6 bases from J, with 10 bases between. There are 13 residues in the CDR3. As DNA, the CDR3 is TGTGCCAGCAGTTACGGGAACGGCAATGAGCAGTTCTTC. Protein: CASSYGNGNEQFF.

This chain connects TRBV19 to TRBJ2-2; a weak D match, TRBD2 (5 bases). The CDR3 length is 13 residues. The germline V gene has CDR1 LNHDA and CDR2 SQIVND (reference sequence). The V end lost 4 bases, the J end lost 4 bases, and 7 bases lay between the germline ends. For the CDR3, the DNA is TGTGCCAGTAGTAAGAGGGCCACCGGGGAGCTGTTTTTT. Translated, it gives CASSKRATGELFF.

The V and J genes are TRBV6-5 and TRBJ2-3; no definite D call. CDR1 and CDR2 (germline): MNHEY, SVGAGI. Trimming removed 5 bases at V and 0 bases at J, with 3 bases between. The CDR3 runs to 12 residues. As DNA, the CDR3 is TGTGCCAGCAGTCCAAGCACAGATACGCAGTATTTT. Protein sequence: CASSPSTDTQYF.

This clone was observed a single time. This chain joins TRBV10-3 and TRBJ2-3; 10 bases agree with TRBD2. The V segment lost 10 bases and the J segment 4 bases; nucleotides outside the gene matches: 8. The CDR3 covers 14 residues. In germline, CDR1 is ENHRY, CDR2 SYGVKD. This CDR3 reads CATRQREGPDTQYF. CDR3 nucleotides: TGTGCCACCAGACAGCGGGAGGGCCCAGATACGCAGTATTTT.

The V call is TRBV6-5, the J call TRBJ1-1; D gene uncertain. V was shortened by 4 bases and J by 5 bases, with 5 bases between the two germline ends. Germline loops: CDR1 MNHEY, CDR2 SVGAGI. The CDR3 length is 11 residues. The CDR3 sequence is CASSSLTEAFF. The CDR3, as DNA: TGTGCCAGCAGTTCGTTGACTGAAGCTTTCTTT.

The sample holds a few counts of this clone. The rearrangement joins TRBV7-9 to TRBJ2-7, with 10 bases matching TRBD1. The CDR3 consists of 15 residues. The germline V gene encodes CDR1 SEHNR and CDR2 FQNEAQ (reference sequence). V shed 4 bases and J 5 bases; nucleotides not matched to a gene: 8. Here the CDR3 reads CASSYGQGEIDEQYF. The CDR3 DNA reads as TGTGCCAGCAGCTATGGACAGGGGGAAATAGACGAGCAGTACTTC.

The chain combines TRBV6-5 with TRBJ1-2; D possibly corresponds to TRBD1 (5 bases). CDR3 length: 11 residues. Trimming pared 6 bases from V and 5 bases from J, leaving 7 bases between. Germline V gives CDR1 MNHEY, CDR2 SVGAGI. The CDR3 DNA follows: TGTGCCAGCAGCTCAGGGTATGGCTACACCTTC. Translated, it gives CASSSGYGYTF.

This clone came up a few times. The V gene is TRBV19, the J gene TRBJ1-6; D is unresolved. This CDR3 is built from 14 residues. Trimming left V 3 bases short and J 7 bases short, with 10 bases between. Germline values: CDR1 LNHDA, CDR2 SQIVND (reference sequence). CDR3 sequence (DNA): TGTGCCAGTAGTATCTGGCGGGAAAATTCACCCCTCCACTTT. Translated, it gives CASSIWRENSPLHF.

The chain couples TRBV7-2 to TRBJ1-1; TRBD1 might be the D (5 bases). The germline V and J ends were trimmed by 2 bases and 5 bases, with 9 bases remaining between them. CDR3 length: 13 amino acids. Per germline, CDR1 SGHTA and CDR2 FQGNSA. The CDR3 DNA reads TGTGCCAGCAGCTTACTCAGGGTAACTGAAGCTTTCTTT. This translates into CASSLLRVTEAFF.